These 21 T cell receptor beta chains share one sample of origin, sequenced in a study of shared clonotypes between healthy human individuals. Measured with immunoSEQ multiplex PCR; TCRdb has only the in-frame clones, and not every one. The sample lists some 1 million clones, more than 65% occurring once. Sequencing used memory CD4+ T cells sorted from blood. The subset was: CD45RA-negative fraction. The receptors were sampled from a man between 18 and 29 years old in good health.

In nucleotides, the CDR3 is TGCGCCAGCAGCCAAGTCGGGGGACGCTACACCTTC. Its translation: CASSQVGGRYTF. The chain uses TRBV4-1 and TRBJ1-2; tentatively, D is TRBD1 (5 bases). The CDR3 has 12 amino acids. V lost 1 base, J lost 9 bases, and 9 bases lay in between. Germline assignment: CDR1 MGHRA and CDR2 YSYEKL.

This clone was observed a few times. The chain carries TRBV2 and TRBJ1-2; D ambiguous. This CDR3 contains 12 residues. Germline loops: CDR1 SNHLY, CDR2 FYNNEI. Trimming pared 7 bases from V and 5 bases from J, leaving 11 bases between. This CDR3 reads CASKVDIYGYTF. The CDR3 DNA follows: TGTGCCAGCAAGGTTGACATTTATGGCTACACCTTC.

In regard to this clone: This sample includes further DNA sequences coding for the same CDR3. The V gene is TRBV6-6, the J gene TRBJ2-5; D unclear. Germline V gives CDR1 MNHNY, CDR2 SVGAGI (reference sequence). CDR3 length: 12 residues. Between the trimmed V and J ends, which lost 2 bases and 3 bases, there was a span of 4 bases. The CDR3 sequence: CASSYGKETQYF. For the CDR3, the DNA is TGTGCCAGCAGTTACGGAAAAGAGACCCAGTACTTC.

In its sample, this clone was seen a few times. This chain connects TRBV28 to TRBJ1-6, with TRBD1 matching 11 bases. V trimming: 5 bases; J trimming: 14 bases; junction bases outside the gene matches: 11. The CDR3 contains 15 residues. Per the germline V gene, CDR1 is MDHEN and CDR2 is SYDVKM. The CDR3 loop reads CASSARTGGLLALHF. Here the CDR3 DNA reads TGTGCCAGCAGTGCCCGGACAGGGGGCCTTTTGGCCCTCCACTTT.

As concerns this clone: Compared with germline, one end of the junction differs, possibly owing to a read error. The chain joins TRBV7-7 to TRBJ1-3, with D possibly TRBD1 on 6 matching bases. CDR1 and CDR2 (germline): SSHAT, FNYEAQ (reference sequence). This CDR3 region has 16 residues. CDR3 in amino acids: CASSLGPGANGNTIYF. CDR3 sequence (DNA): TGTGCTAGCAGCTTAGGCCCGGGGGCGAACGGAAACACCATATATTTT. The entire variable domain, with the rest obtained from reference TRBV7-7 and TRBJ1-3, is as follows: GAGVSQSPRYKVTKRGQDVTLRCDPISSHATLYWYQQALGQGPEFLTYFNYEAQPDKSGLPSDRFSAERPEGSISTLTIQRTEQRDSAMYRCASSLGPGANGNTIYFGEGSWLTVV.

This chain connects TRBV28 to TRBJ2-3; TRBD2 matches 8 bases. Germline CDR1 MDHEN, CDR2 SYDVKM. Unmatched junction bases numbered 11, after V lost 6 bases and J lost 3 bases. This CDR3 contains 16 residues. The CDR3 reads CASSLPRSGGTDTQYF. In DNA, the CDR3 is TGTGCCAGCAGCCTACCCCGTTCGGGGGGGACAGATACGCAGTATTTT.

The chain joins TRBV28 to TRBJ2-3; D possibly corresponds to TRBD1 (5 bases). This CDR3 has 14 amino acids. From germline, CDR1 is MDHEN and CDR2 SYDVKM. Trimming stripped 5 bases from V and 0 bases from J, with 9 bases between. The CDR3 spells CASSPRQSTDTQYF. The CDR3 DNA reads TGTGCCAGCAGTCCAAGACAGAGCACAGATACGCAGTATTTT.

V and J are TRBV4-1 and TRBJ1-4; no clear D gene. In germline, CDR1 is MGHRA, CDR2 YSYEKL. V lost 0 bases, J lost 7 bases, and 6 bases lay in between. The CDR3 loop spans 13 amino acids. This chain's CDR3 is CASSQDRGEKLFF. The CDR3 coding sequence is TGCGCCAGCAGCCAAGATCGAGGTGAAAAACTGTTTTTT.

This clone was recorded only once. This chain connects TRBV18 to TRBJ2-2; D is unclear. From germline, CDR1 is KGHSH and CDR2 LQKENI. Trimming took off 3 bases at V and 3 bases at J, with 17 bases between the two ends. The CDR3 loop spans 17 amino acids. This chain's CDR3 is CASSPATPWVDTGELFF. The CDR3, as DNA: TGTGCCAGCTCACCGGCGACCCCATGGGTTGACACCGGGGAGCTGTTTTTT.

CDR3 loop: CASRPTWTSGNTIYF. In DNA form, the CDR3 reads TGTGCCAGCAGGCCCACTTGGACCTCTGGAAACACCATATATTTT. This chain uses TRBV6-1 with TRBJ1-3; unclear D gene. Looked up from germline, CDR1 is MNHNS and CDR2 is SASEGT. The V gene lost 6 bases and the J gene lost 0 bases, with 12 bases spanning the gap. The CDR3 spans 15 residues.

J is TRBJ2-5 and V is TRBV7-8; 8 bases fit TRBD2. The CDR3 has 17 residues. CDR1 is SGHVS, CDR2 FQNEAQ, per germline. J lost 3 bases, V lost 0 bases, and 9 bases had no gene match. The CDR3 nucleotides read TGTGCCAGCAGCTTAGCGGTCGGGAGGGCGGGGGAAGAGACCCAGTACTTC. Translating gives CASSLAVGRAGEETQYF.

This rearrangement joins TRBV4-2 to TRBJ1-6, with D perhaps matching TRBD1 (6 bases). The V gene lost 1 base and the J gene lost 8 bases, with 18 bases spanning the gap. Germline V gene data show CDR1 as LGHNA and CDR2 as YNFKEQ. The CDR3 extends over 17 amino acids. This CDR3 reads CASSQAIQGAADSPLHF. CDR3 in DNA: TGTGCCAGCAGCCAAGCGATACAGGGCGCGGCGGATTCACCCCTCCACTTT.

A single count supports this clone. This rearrangement joins TRBV7-9 to TRBJ2-7; 9 bases match TRBD1. Per germline, CDR1 SEHNR and CDR2 FQNEAQ (reference sequence). This CDR3 spans 14 amino acids. V lost 5 bases, J lost 6 bases, and 8 bases stayed unmatched. CDR3 in DNA: TGTGCCAGCAGCCTACAGGGGGCCTCGGGCGAGCAGTACTTC. Translating it yields CASSLQGASGEQYF.

This chain joins TRBV5-7 and TRBJ2-1, with D possibly being TRBD2 (5 bases). TRBV5-7 is an open reading frame, and its role is uncertain. V was clipped by 4 bases and J by 0 bases, with 17 bases between them. The CDR3 is 17 residues long. The CDR3 here is CASSTVQRISSYNEQFF. The CDR3 DNA follows: TGTGCCAGCAGCACCGTACAGCGGATCAGCTCCTACAATGAGCAGTTCTTC.

This chain uses TRBV19 with TRBJ1-6; the match to TRBD1 covers 10 bases. The CDR3 totals 14 residues. V gave up 11 bases and J gave up 11 bases; unmatched junction bases: 12. Germline V CDR1 and CDR2: LNHDA, SQIVND (reference sequence). For the CDR3, the DNA is TGTGCCTCTACCGGGGGACAGGGGCGAGCACCCCTCCACTTT. This encodes CASTGGQGRAPLHF.

The chain couples TRBV7-2 to TRBJ2-1; 9 bases agree with TRBD2. This CDR3 has 15 amino acids. The J segment lost 10 bases and the V segment lost 3 bases, leaving 10 bases of the junction unmatched. Germline CDR1 is SGHTA and CDR2 is FQGNSA. The CDR3 DNA reads as TGTGCCAGCAGCTTGATGGTAGCGGGAGTAGGGGAGCAGTTCTTC. This codes for CASSLMVAGVGEQFF.

The gene calls are TRBV7-2 and TRBJ2-4; D call uncertain. CDR3 size: 13 residues. V lost 2 bases to trimming and J lost 3 bases, with 5 bases between them. Germline V CDR1 and CDR2: SGHTA, FQGNSA. The CDR3 coding sequence is TGTGCCAGCAGCTTATATGACAAAAACATTCAGTACTTC. It translates to CASSLYDKNIQYF.

This CDR3 is CASSYGGEQYF. Here the CDR3 DNA reads TGTGCCAGCAGTTACGGGGGTGAGCAGTACTTC. The chain employs TRBV6-5 and TRBJ2-7; either TRBD1 or TRBD2 may fit D (5 bases each). Germline V gives CDR1 MNHEY, CDR2 SVGAGI. The CDR3 sequence is 11 residues long. Trimming cost V 2 bases and J 7 bases, with 6 bases left between them.

In this sample, this clone turned up once. The genes are TRBV6-5 and TRBJ1-1, with TRBD1 as a possible D gene (5 bases). Trimming shortened V by 0 bases and J by 5 bases, and 13 bases separated the two germline ends. In germline, CDR1 is MNHEY, CDR2 SVGAGI. The CDR3 is 15 residues long. The CDR3 spells CASSYSRARDTEAFF. The CDR3 bases are TGTGCCAGCAGTTACTCGAGGGCCAGGGATACTGAAGCTTTCTTT.

The chain is built from TRBV2 and TRBJ1-1; weak D call: TRBD1 (5 bases). The V end was cut by 5 bases, the J end by 0 bases, with 10 bases between. There are 14 residues in the CDR3. In germline, CDR1 is SNHLY, CDR2 FYNNEI. CDR3 amino acids: CASSPETVNTEAFF. The CDR3 coding sequence is TGTGCCAGCAGTCCCGAGACAGTGAACACTGAAGCTTTCTTT.

The V and J genes are TRBV20-1 and TRBJ2-1, with a weak D call TRBD2 (6 bases). Germline CDR1 reads DFQATT; CDR2 reads SNEGSKA (reference sequence). Trimming left V 6 bases short and J 7 bases short, with 10 bases between. The CDR3 loop spans 11 amino acids. CDR3 sequence (DNA): TGCAGTGCCCGGGGGTGGAATGAGCAGTTCTTC. Encoded protein: CSARGWNEQFF.